These T cell receptor beta chains were read from a single sample in a study of identical twins. MiXCR, run by TCRdb on the 5' RACE reads, gives a single entry per CDR3 protein. Of roughly 1.6 million distinct CDR3 sequences in the sample, about 30% were seen once. Sequenced material: cord blood. These receptors all come from a newborn girl in good health. Both conserved end residues are part of each CDR3. D genes are given only for firm matches. Size is omitted from some rows. Given values are once, few, many or a class for expanded clones.

>.|TRBJ2-7|.|12|TRBV20-1
TGCAGTGCTAGAGAGGCCCTCTACGAGCAGTACTTC
CSAREALYEQYF
>.|TRBJ2-1|many|15|TRBV25-1
TGTGCCAGCAGTGAATTTCCGAGCTCCTACAATGAGCAGTTCTTC
CASSEFPSSYNEQFF
>TRBD2|TRBJ2-3|.|16|TRBV28
TGTGCCAGCAATTACGTCCCCCGGGAGGGCACAGATACGCAGTATTTT
CASNYVPREGTDTQYF
>TRBD2|TRBJ2-1|.|15|TRBV12-3/TRBV12-4
TGTGCCAGCACCAGGAGGCGGGGGACCCACAATGAGCAGTTCTTC
CASTRRRGTHNEQFF
>.|TRBJ1-4|few|13|TRBV6-1
TGTGCCATCTCACGGGGCCTTAATGAAAAACTGTTTTTT
CAISRGLNEKLFF
>.|TRBJ2-1|.|13|TRBV29-1
TGCAGCGTTGAAGCCCATAGAGCGCATGAGCAGTTCTTC
CSVEAHRAHEQFF
>.|TRBJ2-3|.|14|TRBV28
TGTGCCAGCAGTTTTCCGTTTAGCACAGATACGCAGTATTTT
CASSFPFSTDTQYF
>TRBD1|TRBJ2-1|.|15|TRBV6-5
TGTGCCAGCAGTTACTCGGACAGGGACTACAATGAGCAGTTCTTC
CASSYSDRDYNEQFF
>TRBD2|TRBJ2-7|few|15|TRBV6-5
TGTGCCAGCAGTTACCAACCTAGCGGGGCCTACGAGCAGTACTTC
CASSYQPSGAYEQYF
>TRBD2|TRBJ2-1|.|14|TRBV27
TGTGCCAGCAGTTTATCGGGACTAGCGGGGGAGCAGTTCTTC
CASSLSGLAGEQFF
>TRBD2|TRBJ2-1|few|16|TRBV28
TGTGCCAGCAGGAGGGGACTAGCGATTTCCTACAATGAGCAGTTCTTC
CASRRGLAISYNEQFF
>.|TRBJ1-1|.|14|TRBV25-1
TGTGCCAGCGGGACGACAGTCGGTAACACTGAAGCTTTCTTT
CASGTTVGNTEAFF
>.|TRBJ1-1|.|17|TRBV4-2
TGTGCCAGCAGCCAAGTTTCCCAGGGATTAGTGAACACTGAAGCTTTCTTT
CASSQVSQGLVNTEAFF
>.|TRBJ2-7|few|15|TRBV6-6
TGTGCCAGCAGTTACCGAGTGGGCTCCTACAATGAGCAGTACTTC
CASSYRVGSYNEQYF
>TRBD2|TRBJ2-7|.|14|TRBV20-1
TGCAGTGCTCCTTTAGCGGGGACCTTCTACGAGCAGTACTTC
CSAPLAGTFYEQYF
>TRBD1|TRBJ2-1|few|14|TRBV10-3
TGTGCCATCAGTGGGACAGGGGGACACAATGAGCAGTTCTTC
CAISGTGGHNEQFF
>TRBD1|TRBJ1-1|few|15|TRBV25-1
TGTGCCAGCAGTGAGGGACAGGCTGCGAACACTGAAGCTTTCTTT
CASSEGQAANTEAFF
>.|TRBJ2-1|few|15|TRBV13
TGTGCCAGCAGCTTAGATGCTCTAGATAGCAGGGAGCAGTTCTTC
CASSLDALDSREQFF
>.|TRBJ2-3|.|16|TRBV7-6
TGTGCCAGCAGCTTAGCGCAGACTAGGAGCACAGATACGCAGTATTTT
CASSLAQTRSTDTQYF
>.|TRBJ2-5|.|15|TRBV25-1
TGTGCCAGCAGTCCCGGGGAAAGGGTCCAAGAGACCCAGTACTTC
CASSPGERVQETQYF
>TRBD2|TRBJ2-1|.|16|TRBV11-1
TGTGCCAGCAGCTTAATCGGCAGCGGGAGTCAGAATGAGCAGTTCTTC
CASSLIGSGSQNEQFF
>.|TRBJ2-1|few|11|TRBV30
TGTGCCTGGGGTCCTCGGGTAGAGCAGTTCTTC
CAWGPRVEQFF
>.|TRBJ2-1|few|13|TRBV6-5
TGTGCCAGCAGTTACGAGGCCTACAATGAGCAGTTCTTC
CASSYEAYNEQFF
>TRBD2|TRBJ2-1|.|15|TRBV20-1
TGCAGTGTCCCGGGACTAGCGGACAAATACAATGAGCAGTTCTTC
CSVPGLADKYNEQFF
>.|TRBJ1-2|.|13|TRBV20-1
TGCAGTGCTAGAGTGTTGGTGGGTTATGGCTACACCTTC
CSARVLVGYGYTF
>.|TRBJ1-6|.|14|TRBV27
TGTGCCAGCAGTTTGGTGGACCAGAATTCACCCCTCCACTTT
CASSLVDQNSPLHF
>TRBD1|TRBJ2-7|many|14|TRBV5-6
TGTGCCAGCTCCCTCACAGGGGGCCGGTACGAGCAGTACTTC
CASSLTGGRYEQYF